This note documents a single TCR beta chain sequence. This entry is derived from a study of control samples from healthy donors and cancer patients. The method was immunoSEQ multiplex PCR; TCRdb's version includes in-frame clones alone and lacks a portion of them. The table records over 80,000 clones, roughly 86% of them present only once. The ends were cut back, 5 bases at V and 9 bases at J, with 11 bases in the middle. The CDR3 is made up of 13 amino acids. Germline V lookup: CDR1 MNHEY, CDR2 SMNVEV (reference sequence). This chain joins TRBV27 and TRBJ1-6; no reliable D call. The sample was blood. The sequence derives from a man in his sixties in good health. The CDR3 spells CASSPRGSSPLHF. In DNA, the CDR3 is TGTGCCAGCAGTCCCCGCGGAAGTTCACCCCTCCACTTT.